This T cell receptor (beta chain) was identified during a study of blood T cells in healthy people across ages. This clonotype was detected ten times or more. Looked up from germline, CDR1 is SQVTM and CDR2 is ANQGSEA. The CDR3 is 15 amino acids. Through a sample-barcoded 5' primer and a J-beta primer mix, a second PCR was run for about 6 to 11 cycles. TCRdb used MiXCR to reprocess the 5' RACE reads, holding one entry per CDR3 protein. The table lists hundreds of thousands of distinct CDR3 sequences, approximately 30% of them singletons, with around a sixth in the top ten. This TCR came from a woman of 80 years or more in good health. The sample comprised blood. This chain uses TRBV29-1 with TRBJ2-5, with a weak D call TRBD1 (6 bases). The DNA for the CDR3 is TGCAGTGCTAGACCCCGAACAGGGCTACCAGAGACCCAGTACTTC. Its protein product is CSARPRTGLPETQYF.